This T cell receptor (beta chain) was sequenced for a study of CD8+CD57+ T cells in acquired aplastic anemia. Study context: On average, sorted CD4+ and CD8+ cells gave around 3.3 ug of DNA.

Genomic DNA served as template for TCR beta VDJ and CDR3 profiling. TCRdb independently ran MiXCR on the reads; one entry per CDR3 protein. The data contain under 250,000 distinct CDR3 sequences, about a third of them singletons. This clonotype was picked up many times. Its specificity is not known. V lost 4 bases, J lost 11 bases, and 7 bases stayed unmatched. This CDR3 is 14 amino acids long. The germline CDR1 and CDR2 sequences are SGHRS and YFSETQ. Study-level findings and limits: It was found that fewer than 35 CD8+ CDR3 sequences were shared between patients and controls.

Input material: sorted CD4+, CD8+, or CD8+CD57+ T cells (not recorded which) from PBMCs. This TCR came from a human donor in good health, serving as a control. The chain joins TRBV5-1 to TRBJ1-6; 9 positions agree with TRBD1. The CDR3 region is CASSLGQGITPLHF. The CDR3 DNA follows: TGCGCCAGCAGCCTAGGACAGGGGATAACACCCCTCCACTTT.